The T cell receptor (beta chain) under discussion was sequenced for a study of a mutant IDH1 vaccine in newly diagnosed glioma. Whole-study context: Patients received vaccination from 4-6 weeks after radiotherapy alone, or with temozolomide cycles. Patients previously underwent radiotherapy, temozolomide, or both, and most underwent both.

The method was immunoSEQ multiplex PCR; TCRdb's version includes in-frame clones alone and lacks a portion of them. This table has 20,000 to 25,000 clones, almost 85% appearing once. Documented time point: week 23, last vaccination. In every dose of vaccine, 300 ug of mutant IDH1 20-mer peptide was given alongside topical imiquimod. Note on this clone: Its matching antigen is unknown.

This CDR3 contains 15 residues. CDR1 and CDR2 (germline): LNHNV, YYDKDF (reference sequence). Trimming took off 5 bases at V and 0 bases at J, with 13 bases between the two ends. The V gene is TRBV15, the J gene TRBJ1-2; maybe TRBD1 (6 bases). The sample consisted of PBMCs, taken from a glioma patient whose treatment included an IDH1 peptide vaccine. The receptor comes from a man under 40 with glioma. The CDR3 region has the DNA TGTGCCACCAGCTCTACAGGGATAGCTAACTATGGCTACACCTTC. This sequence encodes CATSSTGIANYGYTF.